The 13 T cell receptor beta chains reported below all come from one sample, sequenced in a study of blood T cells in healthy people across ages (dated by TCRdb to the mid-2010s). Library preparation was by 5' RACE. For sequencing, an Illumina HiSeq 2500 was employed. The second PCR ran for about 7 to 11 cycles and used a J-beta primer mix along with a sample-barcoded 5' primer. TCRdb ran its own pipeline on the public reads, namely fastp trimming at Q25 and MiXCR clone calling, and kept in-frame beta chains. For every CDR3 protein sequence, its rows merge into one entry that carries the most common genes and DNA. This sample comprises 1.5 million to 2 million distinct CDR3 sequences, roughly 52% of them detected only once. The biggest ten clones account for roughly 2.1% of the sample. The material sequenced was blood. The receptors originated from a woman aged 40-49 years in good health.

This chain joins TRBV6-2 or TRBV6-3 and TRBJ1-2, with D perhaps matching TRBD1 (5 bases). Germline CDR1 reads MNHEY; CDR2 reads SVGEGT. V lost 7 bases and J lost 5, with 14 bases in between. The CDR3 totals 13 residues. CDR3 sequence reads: CASTRNAGYGYTF. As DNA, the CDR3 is TGTGCCAGCACCAGGAACGCAGGGTATGGCTACACCTTC.

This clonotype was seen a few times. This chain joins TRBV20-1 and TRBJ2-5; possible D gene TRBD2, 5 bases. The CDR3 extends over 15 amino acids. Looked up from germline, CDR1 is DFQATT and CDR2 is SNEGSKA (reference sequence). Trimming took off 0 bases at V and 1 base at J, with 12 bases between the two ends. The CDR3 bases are TGCAGTGCTAGAGAGGGAGAGATGGTCCAAGAGACCCAGTACTTC. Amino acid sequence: CSAREGEMVQETQYF.

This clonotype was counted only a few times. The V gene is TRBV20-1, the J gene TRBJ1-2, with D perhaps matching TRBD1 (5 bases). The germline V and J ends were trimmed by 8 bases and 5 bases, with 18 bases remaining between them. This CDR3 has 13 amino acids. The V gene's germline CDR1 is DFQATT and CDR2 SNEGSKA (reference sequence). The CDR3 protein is CSPEDTELYGYTF. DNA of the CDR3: TGCAGTCCCGAGGACACGGAACTATATGGCTACACCTTC.

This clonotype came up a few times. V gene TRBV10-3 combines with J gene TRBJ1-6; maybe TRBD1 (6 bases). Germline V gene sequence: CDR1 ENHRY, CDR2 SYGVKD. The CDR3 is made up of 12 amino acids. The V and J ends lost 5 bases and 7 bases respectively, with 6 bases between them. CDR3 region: CAISTGNSPLHF. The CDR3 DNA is TGTGCCATCAGTACAGGGAATTCACCCCTCCACTTT.

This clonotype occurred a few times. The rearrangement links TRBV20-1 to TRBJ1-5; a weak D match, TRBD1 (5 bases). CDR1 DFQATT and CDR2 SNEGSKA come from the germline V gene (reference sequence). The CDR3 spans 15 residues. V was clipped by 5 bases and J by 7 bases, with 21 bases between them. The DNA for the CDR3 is TGCAGTGCTTCCGACAGCCCCCGCGAAAAACAGCCCCAGCATTTT. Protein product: CSASDSPREKQPQHF.

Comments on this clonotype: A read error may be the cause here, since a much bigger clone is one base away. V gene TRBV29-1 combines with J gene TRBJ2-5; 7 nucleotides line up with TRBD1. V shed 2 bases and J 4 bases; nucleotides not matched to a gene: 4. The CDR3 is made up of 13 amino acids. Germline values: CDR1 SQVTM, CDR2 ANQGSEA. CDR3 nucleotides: TGCAGCGTTGAACCGACAGGGCGAGAGACCCAGTACTTC. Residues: CSVEPTGRETQYF.

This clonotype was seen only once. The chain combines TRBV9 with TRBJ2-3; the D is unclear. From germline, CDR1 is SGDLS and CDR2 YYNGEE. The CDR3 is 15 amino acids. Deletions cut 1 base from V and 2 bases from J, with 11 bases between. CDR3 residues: CASSVTPVYTDTQYF. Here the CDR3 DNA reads TGTGCCAGCAGCGTAACTCCTGTCTACACAGATACGCAGTATTTT.

The CDR3 region has the DNA TGTGCCGCTGGGGAAAGTGACTATGGCTACACCTTC. It specifies CAAGESDYGYTF. This chain links TRBV12-3 or TRBV12-4 with TRBJ1-2; D ambiguous. This CDR3 has 12 amino acids. V lost 11 bases, J lost 3 bases, and 13 bases lay in between.

This CDR3 is CASSPLGWPQHF. DNA of the CDR3: TGTGCCAGCAGCCCTTTGGGGTGGCCCCAGCATTTT. The chain uses TRBV7-2 and TRBJ1-5; D is ambiguous. Trimming shortened V by 5 bases and J by 9 bases, and 11 bases separated the two germline ends. Germline lookup yields CDR1 SGHTA and CDR2 FQGNSA. The CDR3 length is 12 residues.

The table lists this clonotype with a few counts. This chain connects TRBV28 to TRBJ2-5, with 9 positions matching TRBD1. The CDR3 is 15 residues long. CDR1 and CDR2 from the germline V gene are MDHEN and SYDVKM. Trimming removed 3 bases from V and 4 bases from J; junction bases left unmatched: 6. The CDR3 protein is CASSLGTGLSETQYF. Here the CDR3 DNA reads TGTGCCAGCAGTTTGGGGACAGGGTTGTCAGAGACCCAGTACTTC.

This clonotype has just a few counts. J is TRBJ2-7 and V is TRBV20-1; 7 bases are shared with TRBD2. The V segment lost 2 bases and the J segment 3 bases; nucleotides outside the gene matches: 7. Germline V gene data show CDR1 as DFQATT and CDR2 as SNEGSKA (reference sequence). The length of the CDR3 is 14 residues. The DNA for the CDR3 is TGCAGTGCTAGACCCCCCGGGGAGGGCTACGAGCAGTACTTC. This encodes CSARPPGEGYEQYF.

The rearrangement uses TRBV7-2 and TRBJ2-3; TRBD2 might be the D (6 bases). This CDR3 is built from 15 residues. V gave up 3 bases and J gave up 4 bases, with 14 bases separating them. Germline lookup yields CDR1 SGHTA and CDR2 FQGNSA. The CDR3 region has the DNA TGTGCCAGCAGCTTTATGGACGGGAGCGCAGATACGCAGTATTTT. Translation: CASSFMDGSADTQYF.

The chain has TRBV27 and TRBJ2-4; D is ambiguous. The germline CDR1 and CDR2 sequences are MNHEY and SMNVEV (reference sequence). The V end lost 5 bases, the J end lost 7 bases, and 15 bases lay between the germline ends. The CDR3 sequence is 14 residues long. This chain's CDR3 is CASSIKGQGNIQYF. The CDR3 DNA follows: TGTGCCAGCAGTATTAAGGGTCAAGGGAACATTCAGTACTTC.